The source of this T cell receptor beta chain is a study of follicular helper T cells after annual influenza vaccination. In germline, CDR1 is MNHNS, CDR2 SASEGT. Trimming took 5 bases from V and 5 from J, leaving 12 bases between them. The CDR3 is made up of 13 amino acids. This sample's time point: 2013-2014 season, 7 days after vaccination. Method: immunoSEQ multiplex PCR; TCRdb's copy keeps in-frame clones and lacks some. The sample lists around 5,000 clones, approximately 89% occurring once. V and J are TRBV6-1 and TRBJ2-5, with D perhaps TRBD1 (6 bases). The material sequenced was CXCR5+ CD38- circulating T follicular helper cells from blood, taken 7 days after influenza vaccination. As to subset: circulating Tfh, non-naive CD4+CXCR5+PD-1+ (ICOS+CD38+ or ICOS-CD38-). The TCR comes from an adult who received the influenza vaccine. The CDR3 protein is CASSLQGSETQYF. The DNA for the CDR3 is TGTGCCAGCAGTTTACAGGGTTCCGAGACCCAGTACTTC.